Each of the 8 T cell receptor beta chains below was sequenced from the same sample in a study of cytomegalovirus exposure and HLA in healthy donors. Primers included in the PCR were 60 Vbeta and 13 Jbeta primers. Data came from immunoSEQ multiplex PCR; TCRdb stores just in-frame clones and leaves some out. The sample includes 110,000 or so clones, roughly an eighth of them seen just once. Sequenced sample: PBMCs. These receptors all stem from a man aged 40-55 years in good health and CMV-seropositive.

This chain connects TRBV29-1 to TRBJ1-2; TRBD1 agrees at 9 bases. CDR1 is SQVTM and CDR2 is ANQGSEA in the germline V gene. The V segment lost 5 bases and the J segment 8 bases; nucleotides outside the gene matches: 6. The CDR3 runs to 12 residues. CDR3 amino acids: CSVHTGGRGYTF. The CDR3, as DNA: TGCAGCGTTCATACAGGGGGCAGGGGCTACACCTTC.

The chain employs TRBV4-3 and TRBJ2-7; 10 bases map to TRBD2. The CDR3 runs 13 residues. Germline CDR1 is LGHNA and CDR2 is YSLEER. The V gene end was trimmed by 4 bases and the J gene end by 5 bases; junction bases not matched to a gene: 2. The CDR3: CASSPGTSDEQYF. The CDR3 coding sequence is TGCGCCAGCAGCCCTGGGACTAGCGACGAGCAGTACTTC.

In this sample, this clone turned up a few times. J is TRBJ2-5 and V is TRBV29-1; 12 nucleotides agree with TRBD2. Germline values: CDR1 SQVTM, CDR2 ANQGSEA. This CDR3 is 16 amino acids long. V shed 1 base and J 0 bases; nucleotides not matched to a gene: 3. CDR3 in DNA: TGCAGCGTTGAAGGGACTAGCGGGAACCACCAAGAGACCCAGTACTTC. Translated: CSVEGTSGNHQETQYF. Full variable domain (rest looked up from reference TRBV29-1 and TRBJ2-5): SAVISQKPSRDICQRGTSLTIQCQVDSQVTMMFWYRQQPGQSLTLIATANQGSEATYESGFVIDKFPISRPNLTFSTLTVSNMSPEDSSIYLCSVEGTSGNHQETQYFGPGTRLLVL.

This clone has a handful of counts. The chain employs TRBV6-5 and TRBJ2-3; D is uncertain. Germline V lookup: CDR1 MNHEY, CDR2 SVGAGI. The CDR3 has 16 residues. V was pared by 4 bases and J by 4 bases, with 18 bases between. The CDR3 region is CASSWSPRRIADTQYF. CDR3 coding DNA: TGTGCCAGCAGTTGGAGTCCGCGGCGGATTGCAGATACGCAGTATTTT.

This clone was picked up a small number of times. The chain uses TRBV2 and TRBJ2-7; a possible D gene is TRBD2 (5 bases). Trimming stripped 6 bases from V and 5 bases from J, with 20 bases between. Germline-derived CDR1 and CDR2 are SNHLY and FYNNEI. This CDR3 is built from 15 residues. Here the CDR3 DNA reads TGTGCCAGCAGCGACTACCGGGCCCCCGGGAACGAGCAGTACTTC. Translated, it gives CASSDYRAPGNEQYF.

The chain combines TRBV2 with TRBJ2-1, with 9 bases matching TRBD2. After removal of 7 bases from V and 2 bases from J, the junction contained 6 bases not matched to a gene. The length of the CDR3 is 15 residues. Germline loops: CDR1 SNHLY, CDR2 FYNNEI. The CDR3 DNA reads as TGTGCCAGCACCAAGACTAGCGGAACCTACAATGAGCAGTTCTTC. Protein: CASTKTSGTYNEQFF.

The rearrangement links TRBV28 to TRBJ2-3, with 9 nucleotides matching TRBD2. The germline V gene has CDR1 MDHEN and CDR2 SYDVKM. The V segment lost 5 bases and the J segment 6 bases; nucleotides outside the gene matches: 9. The CDR3 runs 15 residues. CDR3 amino acids: CASSIHSGRSDTQYF. Written as DNA, the CDR3 is TGTGCCAGCAGTATCCATAGCGGGAGATCTGATACGCAGTATTTT.

This clone was found a few times. The J gene is TRBJ2-7, the V gene TRBV5-1; 11 bases are a match to TRBD2. CDR3 length: 16 amino acids. The V gene end was trimmed by 4 bases and the J gene end by 2 bases; junction bases not matched to a gene: 8. CDR1 SGHRS and CDR2 YFSETQ come from the germline V gene. This CDR3 is CASSPTSSGRPYEQYF. CDR3 sequence (DNA): TGCGCCAGCAGCCCGACCTCTAGCGGGAGGCCCTACGAGCAGTACTTC.